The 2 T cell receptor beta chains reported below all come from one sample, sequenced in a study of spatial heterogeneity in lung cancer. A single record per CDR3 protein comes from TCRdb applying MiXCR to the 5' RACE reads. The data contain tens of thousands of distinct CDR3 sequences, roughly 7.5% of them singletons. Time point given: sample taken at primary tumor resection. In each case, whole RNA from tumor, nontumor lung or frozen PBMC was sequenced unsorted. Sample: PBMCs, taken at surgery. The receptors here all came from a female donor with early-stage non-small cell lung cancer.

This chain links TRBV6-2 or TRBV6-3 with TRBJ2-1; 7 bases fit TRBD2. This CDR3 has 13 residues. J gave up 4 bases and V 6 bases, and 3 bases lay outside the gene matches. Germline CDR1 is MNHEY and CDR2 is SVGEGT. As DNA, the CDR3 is TGTGCCAGCAGCGGCGGGAGTTACAATGAGCAGTTCTTC. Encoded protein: CASSGGSYNEQFF.

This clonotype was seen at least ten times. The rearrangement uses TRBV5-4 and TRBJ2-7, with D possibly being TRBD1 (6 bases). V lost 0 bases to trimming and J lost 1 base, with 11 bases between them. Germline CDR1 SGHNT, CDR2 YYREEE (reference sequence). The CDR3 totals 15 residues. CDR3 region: CASSLGGTSSYEQYF. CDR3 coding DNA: TGTGCCAGCAGCTTGGGGGGGACATCTTCCTACGAGCAGTACTTC.